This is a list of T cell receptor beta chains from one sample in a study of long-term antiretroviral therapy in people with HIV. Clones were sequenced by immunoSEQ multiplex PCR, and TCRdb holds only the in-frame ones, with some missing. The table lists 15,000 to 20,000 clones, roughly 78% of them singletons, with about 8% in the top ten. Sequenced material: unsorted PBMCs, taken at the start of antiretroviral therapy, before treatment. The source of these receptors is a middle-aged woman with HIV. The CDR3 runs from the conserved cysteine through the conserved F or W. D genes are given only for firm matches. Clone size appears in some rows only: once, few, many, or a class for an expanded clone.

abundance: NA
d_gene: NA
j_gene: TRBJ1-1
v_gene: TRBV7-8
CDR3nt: TGTGCCAGCAGCTTAGGGGGTGTGAACACTGAAGCTTTCTTT
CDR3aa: CASSLGGVNTEAFF

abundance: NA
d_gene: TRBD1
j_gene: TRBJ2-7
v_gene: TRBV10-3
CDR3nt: TGTGCCATCAGTGATGGAGGGGGACAGGGCTCCGAGCAGTACTTC
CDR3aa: CAISDGGGQGSEQYF

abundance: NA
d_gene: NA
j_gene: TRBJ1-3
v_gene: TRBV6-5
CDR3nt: TGTGCCAGCAGTTTACAGGGTACTGCTGGAAACACCATATATTTT
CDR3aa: CASSLQGTAGNTIYF

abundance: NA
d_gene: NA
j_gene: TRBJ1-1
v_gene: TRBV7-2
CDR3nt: TGTGCCAGCAGCTTAGTGGGCAGTGAAGCTTTCTTT
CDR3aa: CASSLVGSEAFF

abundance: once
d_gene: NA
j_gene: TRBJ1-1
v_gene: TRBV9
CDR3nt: TGTGCCAGCAGCGTAGGGACTTTGAACACTGAAGCTTTCTTT
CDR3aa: CASSVGTLNTEAFF

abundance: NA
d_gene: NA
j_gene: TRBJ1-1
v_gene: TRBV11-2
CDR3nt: TGTGCCAGCAGCCCACAGGTAGGCACTGAAGCTTTCTTT
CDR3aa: CASSPQVGTEAFF

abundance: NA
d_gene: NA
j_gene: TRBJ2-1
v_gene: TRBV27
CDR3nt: TGTGCCAGCAGTTCCCCCCCGGATGAGCAGTTCTTC
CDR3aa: CASSSPPDEQFF

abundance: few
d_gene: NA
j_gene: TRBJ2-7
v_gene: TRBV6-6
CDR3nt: TGTGCCAGCAATCCGGGGACAAGCCAGTACGAGCAGTACTTC
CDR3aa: CASNPGTSQYEQYF

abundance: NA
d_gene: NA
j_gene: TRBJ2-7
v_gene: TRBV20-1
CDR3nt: TGCAGTGCCCCCCTAGTGGCCGAGCAGTACTTC
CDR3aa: CSAPLVAEQYF

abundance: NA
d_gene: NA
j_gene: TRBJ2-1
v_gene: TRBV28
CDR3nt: TGTGCCAGCAGTTTCCGGCCCGCGGGTCGAGAGCAGTTCTTC
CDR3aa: CASSFRPAGREQFF

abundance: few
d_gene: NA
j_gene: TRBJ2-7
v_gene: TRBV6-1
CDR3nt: TGTGCCAGCAGTGAAGGACAGCTCAGCCACTACGAGCAGTACTTC
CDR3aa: CASSEGQLSHYEQYF

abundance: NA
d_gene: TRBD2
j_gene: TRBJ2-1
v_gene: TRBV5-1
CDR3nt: TGCGCCAGCAGCAGTACTAGCGGGGGATACAATGAGCAGTTCTTC
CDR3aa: CASSSTSGGYNEQFF

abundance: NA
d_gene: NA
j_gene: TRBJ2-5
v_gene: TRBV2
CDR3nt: TGTGCCAGCAGTGTCGGGACCCAGTACTTC
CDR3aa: CASSVGTQYF

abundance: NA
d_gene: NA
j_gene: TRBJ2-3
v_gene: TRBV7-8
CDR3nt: TGTGCCAGCAGCTTAAGACGGGACACAGATACGCAGTATTTT
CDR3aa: CASSLRRDTDTQYF

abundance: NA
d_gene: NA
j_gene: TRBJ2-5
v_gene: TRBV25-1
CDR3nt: TGTGCCAGCAGCGGAAATCGGGACCGCGCCAGAGAGACCCAGTACTTC
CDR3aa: CASSGNRDRARETQYF

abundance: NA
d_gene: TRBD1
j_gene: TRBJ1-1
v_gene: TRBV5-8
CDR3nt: TGTGCCAGCAGTAGTGACAGGGTCACTGAAGCTTTCTTT
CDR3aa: CASSSDRVTEAFF

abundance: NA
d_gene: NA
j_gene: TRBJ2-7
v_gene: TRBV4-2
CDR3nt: TGTGCCAGCAGCCAAGAGATTAGCTCCTACGAGCAGTACTTC
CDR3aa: CASSQEISSYEQYF

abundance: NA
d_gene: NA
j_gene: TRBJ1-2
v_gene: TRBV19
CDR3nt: TGTGCCAGTAGTACTCGGGGAGTGGGGACTTATGGCTACACCTTC
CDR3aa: CASSTRGVGTYGYTF

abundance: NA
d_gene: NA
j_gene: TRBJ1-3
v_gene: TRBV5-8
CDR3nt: TGTGCCAGCAGCGACCGGGACACTGGAAACACCATATATTTT
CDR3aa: CASSDRDTGNTIYF

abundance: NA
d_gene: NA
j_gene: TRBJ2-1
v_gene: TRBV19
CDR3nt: TGTGCCAGTACCCCGTCTCGGCTGGGCAGGGGGGTACAAAATGAGCAGTTCTTC
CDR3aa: CASTPSRLGRGVQNEQFF

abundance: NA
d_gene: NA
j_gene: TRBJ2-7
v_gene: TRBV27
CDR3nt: TGTGCCAGCAGTCCCGCCGACAGGACCATATACGAGCAGTACTTC
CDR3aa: CASSPADRTIYEQYF

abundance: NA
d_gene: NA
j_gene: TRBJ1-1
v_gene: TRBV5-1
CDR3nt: TGCGCCAGCAGCTTGGTAGGGCAGGGACAGAACACTGAAGCTTTCTTT
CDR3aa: CASSLVGQGQNTEAFF

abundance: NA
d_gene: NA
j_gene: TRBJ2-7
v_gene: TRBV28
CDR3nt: TGTGCCAGCAGAGGCAGCAGCAGGATCGAGCAGTACTTC
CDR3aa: CASRGSSRIEQYF

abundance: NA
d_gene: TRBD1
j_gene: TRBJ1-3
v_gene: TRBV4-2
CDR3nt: TGTGCCAGCAGCCAGGCCGGGACAGGGGGTCAATACACCATATATTTT
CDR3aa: CASSQAGTGGQYTIYF

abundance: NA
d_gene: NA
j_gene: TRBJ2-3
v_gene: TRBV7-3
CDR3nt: TGTGCCAGCAGCTTACGGGGGGCGAGCACAGATACGCAGTATTTT
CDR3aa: CASSLRGASTDTQYF

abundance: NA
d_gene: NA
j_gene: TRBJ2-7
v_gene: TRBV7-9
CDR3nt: TGTGCCAGCAGCTTCCGAGACAGCTCCTACGAGCAGTACTTC
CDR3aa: CASSFRDSSYEQYF

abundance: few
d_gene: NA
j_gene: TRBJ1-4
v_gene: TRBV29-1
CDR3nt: TGCAGCGTATTTACAGGGACGGACGAAAAACTGTTTTTT
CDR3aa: CSVFTGTDEKLFF

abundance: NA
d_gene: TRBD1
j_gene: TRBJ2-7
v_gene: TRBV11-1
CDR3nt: TGTGCCAGCAGTGACAGGGGAACGAGAGACGAGCAGTACTTC
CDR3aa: CASSDRGTRDEQYF

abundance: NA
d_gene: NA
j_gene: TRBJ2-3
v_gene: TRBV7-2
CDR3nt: TGTGCCAGCAGCTTAGGGGCCGGCACAGATACGCAGTATTTT
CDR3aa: CASSLGAGTDTQYF

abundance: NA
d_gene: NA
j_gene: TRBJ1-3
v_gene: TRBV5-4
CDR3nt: TGTGCCAGCAGATCCGGGACGGAAGGAAACACCATATATTTT
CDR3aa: CASRSGTEGNTIYF

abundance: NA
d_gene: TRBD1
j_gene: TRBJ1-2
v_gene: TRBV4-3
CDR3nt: TGCGCCAGCAGCCAAGAATTAGGGGGCCTACTTGATGGCTACACCTTC
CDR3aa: CASSQELGGLLDGYTF

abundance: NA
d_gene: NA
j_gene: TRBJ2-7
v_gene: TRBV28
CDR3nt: TGTGCCAGCAGTTTCTACAGGACAGTGACCTACGAGCAGTACTTC
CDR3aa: CASSFYRTVTYEQYF

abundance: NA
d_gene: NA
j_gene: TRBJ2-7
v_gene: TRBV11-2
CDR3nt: TGTGCCAGCAGCACCCAACTAGGAAGTGGCTACGAGCAGTACTTC
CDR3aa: CASSTQLGSGYEQYF

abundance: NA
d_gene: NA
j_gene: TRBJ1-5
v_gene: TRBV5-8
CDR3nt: TGTGCCAGCAGCTTGAGGGGGGGTAATCAGCCCCAGCATTTT
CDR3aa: CASSLRGGNQPQHF

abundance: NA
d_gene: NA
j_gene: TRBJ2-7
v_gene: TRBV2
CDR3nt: TGTGCCAGCAGTGAGGGGATCTACTACGAGCAGTACTTC
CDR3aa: CASSEGIYYEQYF

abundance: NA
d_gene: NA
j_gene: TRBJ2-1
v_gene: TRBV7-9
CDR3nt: TGTGCCAGCAGCTTATCGTCGTCTGAGCAGTTCTTC
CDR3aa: CASSLSSSEQFF

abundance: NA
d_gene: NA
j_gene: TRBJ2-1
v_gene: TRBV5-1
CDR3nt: TGCGCCAGCCACAAAGGGGGGTCAGCCTACAATGAGCAGTTCTTC
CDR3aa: CASHKGGSAYNEQFF

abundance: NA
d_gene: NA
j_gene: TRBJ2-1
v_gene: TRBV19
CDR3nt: TGTGCCAGTAGTAAAAGTTGGAATGGGGGTCTTGAGCAGTTCTTC
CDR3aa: CASSKSWNGGLEQFF

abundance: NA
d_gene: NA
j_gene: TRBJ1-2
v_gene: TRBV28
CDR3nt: TGTGCCAGCAGCCTAGGGACCTTCTATGGCTACACCTTC
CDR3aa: CASSLGTFYGYTF

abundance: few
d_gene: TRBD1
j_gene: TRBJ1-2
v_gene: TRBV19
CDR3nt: TGTGCCAGTAGCCCTGACAGGGGCTACACCTATGGCTACACCTTC
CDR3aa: CASSPDRGYTYGYTF

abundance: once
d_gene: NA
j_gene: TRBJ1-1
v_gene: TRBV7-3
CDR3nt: TGTGCCAGCCGCCTTGGTGTGGGTATGGGTGACACTGAAGCTTTCTTT
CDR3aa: CASRLGVGMGDTEAFF